The next 17 T cell receptor beta chains were all read from a single sample in a study of control samples from healthy donors and cancer patients. Produced via immunoSEQ multiplex PCR; TCRdb's table is partial and in-frame only. This table holds around 30,000 clones, around 87% found once. The sequencing sample was made of PBMCs. The origin of the receptors is a woman aged 35 to 49 with lung cancer.

The chain is built from TRBV2 and TRBJ2-3, with a weak D call TRBD1 (8 bases). The CDR3 totals 15 residues. V was clipped by 7 bases and J by 2 bases, with 16 bases between them. Germline-derived CDR1 and CDR2 are SNHLY and FYNNEI. The CDR3 DNA reads as TGTGCCAGCAATTGGGGGGGACAGGCCACAGATACGCAGTATTTT. It specifies CASNWGGQATDTQYF.

This chain joins TRBV4-3 and TRBJ2-2; weak D call: TRBD1 (5 bases). The V gene's germline CDR1 is LGHNA and CDR2 YSLEER. Deletions cut 0 bases from V and 7 bases from J, with 21 bases between. This CDR3 region has 18 residues. This CDR3 is CASSQEQYTQGLHGELFF. The CDR3 DNA is TGCGCCAGCAGCCAAGAGCAGTACACCCAGGGCCTTCACGGGGAGCTGTTTTTT.

This clone was recorded once. Other DNA sequences in this specimen translate into the identical CDR3. The chain employs TRBV7-3 and TRBJ2-7, with TRBD2 identical over 10 bases. This CDR3 contains 13 residues. The J segment lost 6 bases and the V segment lost 3 bases, leaving 2 bases of the junction unmatched. In germline, CDR1 is SGHTA, CDR2 FQGTGA. The CDR3 region has the DNA TGTGCCAGCAGCTTGACTAGCGGGCGCGAGCAGTACTTC. Translated: CASSLTSGREQYF.

About this clone itself: Within the sample, other DNA sequences also encode this same CDR3. V gene TRBV30 combines with J gene TRBJ2-4, with D tentatively TRBD2 (7 bases). The CDR3 has 15 amino acids. Per germline, CDR1 GTSNPN and CDR2 SVGIG (reference sequence). V gave up 2 bases and J gave up 7 bases, with 18 bases separating them. CDR3 DNA sequence: TGTGCCTGGAGTCTGTTGGGGAAGGGGGGGAACATTCAGTACTTC. This codes for CAWSLLGKGGNIQYF.

The rearrangement links TRBV9 to TRBJ2-7; the D gene is possibly TRBD1 (6 bases). Germline V gives CDR1 SGDLS, CDR2 YYNGEE. The V end lost 2 bases, the J end lost 0 bases, and 12 bases lay between the germline ends. The CDR3 is 15 amino acids. CDR3: CASSVHWDTSYEQYF. In nucleotides, the CDR3 is TGTGCCAGCAGCGTCCACTGGGACACCTCCTACGAGCAGTACTTC.

This clone appeared a single time. At the DNA level, this CDR3 is encoded by other sequences in the same sample as well. V gene TRBV19 combines with J gene TRBJ1-1, with D possibly being TRBD1 (6 bases). Germline V gives CDR1 LNHDA, CDR2 SQIVND (reference sequence). This CDR3 is built from 14 residues. V was shortened by 4 bases and J by 6 bases, with 15 bases between the two germline ends. The DNA of the CDR3 is TGTGCCAGTAGTACGCCGGGACAAACGCCTGAAGCTTTCTTT. This codes for CASSTPGQTPEAFF.

This clone was found once. The rearrangement links TRBV29-1 to TRBJ1-2, with TRBD1 matching over 8 bases. CDR3 length: 12 amino acids. V lost 3 bases and J lost 7; bases outside the gene matches: 4. Germline values: CDR1 SQVTM, CDR2 ANQGSEA. CDR3 bases: TGCAGCGTTGATGACAGGGGCGGTGGCTACACCTTC. Amino acids: CSVDDRGGGYTF.

This chain uses TRBV11-1 with TRBJ2-1; tentative D call: TRBD1 (5 bases). CDR1 is SGHAT, CDR2 FQDESV, per germline (reference sequence). The CDR3 has 12 residues. V lost 8 bases, J lost 8 bases, and 13 bases lay in between. The CDR3 spells CASLGLGDEQFF. In DNA form, the CDR3 reads TGTGCCAGCTTAGGCTTAGGGGATGAGCAGTTCTTC.

This chain links TRBV19 with TRBJ1-1, with 7 bases identical to TRBD1. V was clipped by 5 bases and J by 0 bases; unmatched bases: 9. In germline, CDR1 is LNHDA, CDR2 SQIVND (reference sequence). This CDR3 is built from 16 residues. In DNA form, the CDR3 reads TGTGCCAGTAGTGCAACCGGGACAGTCATGAACACTGAAGCTTTCTTT. It translates to CASSATGTVMNTEAFF.

The rearrangement links TRBV6-1 to TRBJ1-5; a possible D gene is TRBD1 (6 bases). Germline V gene lookup returns CDR1 MNHNS and CDR2 SASEGT. The CDR3 runs 14 residues. V was cut by 2 bases and J by 2 bases, with 7 bases left in between. Here the CDR3 DNA reads TGTGCCAGCAGTGAAACAGGGCGCAATCAGCCCCAGCATTTT. The encoded protein is CASSETGRNQPQHF.

The chain joins TRBV2 to TRBJ2-3; no firm D call. CDR3 length: 11 amino acids. With 8 bases removed from V and 9 bases from J, the gap between germline ends came to 12 bases. Per the germline V gene, CDR1 is SNHLY and CDR2 is FYNNEI. In nucleotides, the CDR3 is TGTGCCAGCCAGCAGGCTAACACGCAGTATTTT. Protein sequence: CASQQANTQYF. Complete variable domain (other parts from reference TRBV2 and TRBJ2-3): EPEVTQTPSHQVTQMGQEVILRCVPISNHLYFYWYRQILGQKVEFLVSFYNNEISEKSEIFDDQFSVERPDGSNFTLKIRSTKLEDSAMYFCASQQANTQYFGPGTRLTVL.

This clone was found a few times. The J gene is TRBJ1-5, the V gene TRBV24-1; 8 bases line up with TRBD1. Trimming took 10 bases from V and 3 from J; bases not matched to a gene: 19. The CDR3 consists of 18 residues. Germline CDR1 reads KGHDR; CDR2 reads SFDVKD. The CDR3 DNA reads TGTGCCACTCTGGGGGGGACAGGACGGTTTTGCGACAATCAGCCCCAGCATTTT. It yields the protein CATLGGTGRFCDNQPQHF.

The chain combines TRBV5-6 with TRBJ1-2, with D tentatively TRBD1 (5 bases). V lost 2 bases, J lost 8 bases, and 16 bases lay in between. The CDR3 runs 14 residues. The germline V gene has CDR1 SGHDT and CDR2 YYEEEE. The DNA of the CDR3 is TGTGCCAGCAGCTTTGAGACAGCCCTTCGAGGCTACACCTTC. Translating it yields CASSFETALRGYTF.

The chain links TRBV9 to TRBJ1-6; tentatively, D is TRBD1 (5 bases). The CDR3 length is 14 residues. Per germline, CDR1 SGDLS and CDR2 YYNGEE. V lost 4 bases to trimming and J lost 13 bases, with 18 bases between them. In nucleotides, the CDR3 is TGTGCCAGCAGCACGGGGGGACGGGCCCTGCCCCTCCACTTT. This translates into CASSTGGRALPLHF.

This chain uses TRBV12-3 or TRBV12-4 with TRBJ1-2; perhaps TRBD1 as D (6 bases). V was shortened by 5 bases and J by 1 base, with 8 bases between the two germline ends. The CDR3 is 13 amino acids. CDR3 DNA: TGTGCCAGCAGTGGACAGAATAACTATGGCTACACCTTC. Its translation: CASSGQNNYGYTF.

The J gene is TRBJ1-1, the V gene TRBV5-4; D unresolved. The germline V gene has CDR1 SGHNT and CDR2 YYREEE (reference sequence). The CDR3 has 13 residues. Trimming cost V 7 bases and J 0 bases, with 10 bases left between them. The CDR3 region is CASRGGMNTEAFF. CDR3 DNA: TGTGCCAGCCGCGGCGGGATGAACACTGAAGCTTTCTTT.

The rearrangement links TRBV7-2 to TRBJ2-5, with TRBD2 matching over 9 bases. Losses at the gene ends were 3 bases for V and 5 bases for J; bases not matched to a gene: 1. The CDR3 loop spans 13 amino acids. Per the germline V gene, CDR1 is SGHTA and CDR2 is FQGNSA. The CDR3 DNA reads TGTGCCAGCAGCTTCGGACTAGCGGAGACCCAGTACTTC. Its translation: CASSFGLAETQYF. Complete variable domain (other parts from reference TRBV7-2 and TRBJ2-5): GAGVSQSPSNKVTEKGKDVELRCDPISGHTALYWYRQSLGQGLEFLIYFQGNSAPDKSGLPSDRFSAERTGGSVSTLTIQRTQQEDSAVYLCASSFGLAETQYFGPGTRLLVL.